Below are 32 T cell receptor beta chains sequenced from a single sample in a study of identical twins. MiXCR was run by TCRdb on the 5' RACE reads, yielding one entry per CDR3 protein. The data hold 460,000 or so distinct CDR3 sequences, with approximately 15% observed a single time. The same data also contributed to another study, on yellow fever vaccine responses in identical twins.

The sequenced sample was CD4+ T cells sorted from blood. The source is a woman aged 18-29 years in good health.

This clonotype has only a few counts. The CDR3 protein is CATSRREDTEAFF. CDR3 DNA sequence: TGTGCCACCAGTCGCAGGGAGGACACTGAAGCTTTCTTT. This chain joins TRBV24-1 and TRBJ1-1, with D possibly TRBD1 on 5 matching bases. V lost 6 bases, J lost 3 bases, and 10 bases lay in between. Germline V gene lookup returns CDR1 KGHDR and CDR2 SFDVKD. This CDR3 comprises 13 residues.

This sequence joins TRBV10-1 and TRBJ2-5, with 9 bases that match TRBD1. The V and J ends lost 2 bases and 1 base, in that order; junction bases with no gene match: 5. Germline loops: CDR1 WNHNN, CDR2 SYGVQD (reference sequence). CDR3 length: 16 amino acids. The CDR3 reads CASSEGGQGFQETQYF. CDR3 coding DNA: TGCGCCAGCAGTGAGGGGGGACAGGGATTCCAAGAGACCCAGTACTTC.

The genes are TRBV20-1 and TRBJ2-2; no firm D call. Germline V CDR1 and CDR2: DFQATT, SNEGSKA (reference sequence). This CDR3 region has 13 residues. Trimming stripped 5 bases from V and 1 base from J, with 8 bases between. For the CDR3, the DNA is TGCAGTGCTTCTTTAGAGAACACCGGGGAGCTGTTTTTT. Amino acid sequence: CSASLENTGELFF.

This clonotype was counted at least ten times. The chain uses TRBV5-6 and TRBJ1-1, with no clear D. Germline V lookup: CDR1 SGHDT, CDR2 YYEEEE. Trimming pared 4 bases from V and 5 bases from J, leaving 9 bases between. The CDR3 extends over 12 amino acids. The CDR3 bases are TGTGCCAGCAGCCTACCGGCGACTGAAGCTTTCTTT. It translates to CASSLPATEAFF.

This sequence joins TRBV28 and TRBJ2-5; TRBD2 aligns across 11 bases. There are 15 residues in the CDR3. Germline loops: CDR1 MDHEN, CDR2 SYDVKM. V lost 8 bases and J lost 1; bases outside the gene matches: 6. The CDR3 DNA reads TGTGCCAGCCTCGGACTAGCGGGTACCCAAGAGACCCAGTACTTC. Translated, it gives CASLGLAGTQETQYF.

The chain links TRBV6-5 to TRBJ2-2; 7 positions match TRBD2. The CDR3 is 18 residues long. Germline V CDR1 and CDR2: MNHEY, SVGAGI. V shed 1 base and J 6 bases; nucleotides not matched to a gene: 14. CDR3 DNA sequence: TGTGCCAGCAGTTACTACGGGACTAAGCGGGTCGCGGCCGGGGAGCTGTTTTTT. The encoded protein is CASSYYGTKRVAAGELFF.

This sequence joins TRBV20-1 and TRBJ2-3; 8 bases match TRBD1. The CDR3 length is 16 residues. Germline CDR1 reads DFQATT; CDR2 reads SNEGSKA (reference sequence). With V trimmed by 2 bases and J by 2 bases, 9 bases remained unmatched. DNA for the CDR3: TGCAGTGCTAGAACCGCCGGACAGGGAAACACAGATACGCAGTATTTT. Translating it yields CSARTAGQGNTDTQYF.

CDR3 region: CASSLVGTDEQYF. CDR3 bases: TGTGCCAGCAGCTTAGTGGGGACTGACGAGCAGTACTTC. The chain links TRBV7-9 to TRBJ2-7; D is perhaps TRBD2 (6 bases). Trimming removed 1 base from V and 5 bases from J, with 9 bases in between. There are 13 residues in the CDR3. Germline lookup yields CDR1 SEHNR and CDR2 FQNEAQ (reference sequence).

This clonotype was picked up a small number of times. This chain uses TRBV3-1 with TRBJ2-7, with D perhaps being TRBD1 or TRBD2 (5 bases each). Trimming left V 5 bases short and J 7 bases short, with 21 bases between. The germline V gene encodes CDR1 LGHDT and CDR2 YNNKEL (reference sequence). The CDR3 loop spans 15 amino acids. The CDR3: CASSARQIRGGEQYF. The CDR3 DNA reads as TGTGCCAGCAGCGCTCGACAGATAAGGGGCGGGGAGCAGTACTTC.

This clonotype was recorded a few times. The genes are TRBV7-2 and TRBJ2-1; 9 bases map to TRBD2. The germline V gene has CDR1 SGHTA and CDR2 FQGNSA. CDR3 length equals 16 residues. After removal of 0 bases from V and 7 bases from J, the junction contained 7 bases not matched to a gene. CDR3 loop: CASSLAGGGVWNEQFF. The CDR3 DNA follows: TGTGCCAGCAGCTTAGCCGGCGGGGGGGTTTGGAATGAGCAGTTCTTC.

This chain connects TRBV24-1 to TRBJ2-5; D may be TRBD1 or TRBD2 (5 bases each). With 2 bases removed from V and 5 bases from J, the gap between germline ends came to 8 bases. CDR1 and CDR2 from the germline V gene are KGHDR and SFDVKD. The CDR3 is 13 residues long. This CDR3 is CATSDWGWETQYF. The CDR3 coding sequence is TGTGCCACCAGTGATTGGGGGTGGGAGACCCAGTACTTC.

The rearrangement joins TRBV29-1 to TRBJ2-3; D might be TRBD2 (5 bases). This CDR3 is built from 14 residues. Germline CDR1 is SQVTM and CDR2 is ANQGSEA. The ends were cut back, 0 bases at V and 0 bases at J, with 7 bases in the middle. As DNA, the CDR3 is TGCAGCGTTGAAGATAGCGCCAGCACAGATACGCAGTATTTT. Amino acids: CSVEDSASTDTQYF.

This clonotype was found a few times. The rearrangement joins TRBV12-3 or TRBV12-4 to TRBJ2-3; D is uncertain. Trimming removed 6 bases at V and 5 bases at J, with 18 bases between. CDR3 length equals 15 residues. The CDR3 DNA reads as TGTGCCAGCAGCTTGTTGTCAGGAGTTGGAGATACGCAGTATTTT. This translates into CASSLLSGVGDTQYF.

This clonotype was picked up many times. V is TRBV5-1 and J is TRBJ2-1; 9 bases are a match to TRBD1. Per the germline V gene, CDR1 is SGHRS and CDR2 is YFSETQ. With 4 bases clipped from V and 5 bases from J, the junction kept 4 bases outside the gene matches. The CDR3 is 14 residues long. CDR3 region: CASSPGTGNNEQFF. CDR3 DNA: TGCGCCAGCAGCCCGGGGACAGGGAACAATGAGCAGTTCTTC.

V usage is TRBV2 and J usage is TRBJ2-7; D unresolved. Per germline, CDR1 SNHLY and CDR2 FYNNEI. V lost 6 bases and J 1 base, leaving 13 bases between the germline ends. The CDR3 totals 14 residues. In DNA form, the CDR3 reads TGTGCCAGCAGCGCCGGGTCTAATTCCTACGAGCAGTACTTC. The encoded protein is CASSAGSNSYEQYF.

This chain connects TRBV11-2 to TRBJ2-7; D perhaps matches TRBD2 (5 bases). Trimming cost V 7 bases and J 6 bases, with 13 bases left between them. The CDR3 loop spans 12 amino acids. In germline, CDR1 is SGHAT, CDR2 FQNNGV. The CDR3: CASKNSGSEQYF. DNA for the CDR3: TGTGCCAGCAAAAACTCTGGGAGCGAGCAGTACTTC.

This clonotype turned up a few times. The rearrangement joins TRBV12-3 or TRBV12-4 to TRBJ2-1, with D unresolved. V was cut by 4 bases and J by 7 bases, with 8 bases left in between. This CDR3 region has 12 residues. Here the CDR3 reads CASSWPENEQFF. The CDR3 DNA reads as TGTGCCAGCAGTTGGCCGGAGAATGAGCAGTTCTTC.

This clonotype was seen a handful of times. The rearrangement uses TRBV20-1 and TRBJ2-1; D could derive from TRBD1 or TRBD2 (5 bases each). The CDR3 contains 12 residues. The ends were cut back, 6 bases at V and 7 bases at J, with 13 bases in the middle. Germline CDR1 and CDR2: DFQATT and SNEGSKA (reference sequence). The CDR3 DNA is TGCAGTGCCACGGGGTGGGGGAATGAGCAGTTCTTC. It is translated as CSATGWGNEQFF.

The genes are TRBV7-2 and TRBJ2-3; 8 nucleotides line up with TRBD1. V lost 2 bases to trimming and J lost 5 bases; unmatched junction nucleotides: 3. The CDR3 extends over 14 amino acids. Germline V gives CDR1 SGHTA, CDR2 FQGNSA. The DNA of the CDR3 is TGTGCCAGCAGCTTAAGGACAGGGAAAGATACGCAGTATTTT. The encoded protein is CASSLRTGKDTQYF.

This clonotype has a count of ten or more. V is TRBV5-1 and J is TRBJ1-5; no definite D call. Trimming stripped 0 bases from V and 6 bases from J, with 13 bases between. The CDR3 runs 15 residues. CDR1 SGHRS and CDR2 YFSETQ come from the germline V gene. CDR3 amino acids: CASSLEGSGSQPQHF. The CDR3 region has the DNA TGCGCCAGCAGCTTGGAAGGGAGTGGCAGTCAGCCCCAGCATTTT.

This chain joins TRBV2 and TRBJ2-1; the match to TRBD1 covers 10 bases. The J segment lost 9 bases and the V segment lost 7 bases, leaving 12 bases of the junction unmatched. The germline CDR1 and CDR2 sequences are SNHLY and FYNNEI. CDR3 length equals 15 residues. This chain's CDR3 is CASTPTRQGAFEQFF. CDR3 coding DNA: TGTGCCAGCACACCAACCAGACAGGGGGCTTTTGAGCAGTTCTTC.

The table lists this clonotype with a few counts. This chain links TRBV14 with TRBJ1-2; D remains unclear. The CDR3 has 12 residues. V gave up 3 bases and J gave up 5 bases, with 7 bases separating them. In germline, CDR1 is SGHDN, CDR2 FVKESK. CDR3 nucleotide sequence: TGTGCCAGCAGCCAGGCAATGTATGGCTACACCTTC. It encodes CASSQAMYGYTF.

This clonotype was detected many times. The genes are TRBV28 and TRBJ2-7; the match to TRBD2 covers 8 bases. V dropped 6 bases and J dropped 3; count of bases not matched to a gene: 7. This CDR3 is 14 amino acids long. CDR1 MDHEN and CDR2 SYDVKM come from the germline V gene. This CDR3 is CASSFGTSLYEQYF. As DNA, the CDR3 is TGTGCCAGCAGCTTCGGGACTAGTCTCTACGAGCAGTACTTC.

V is TRBV12-3 or TRBV12-4 and J is TRBJ1-5; the D is unclear. Trimming pared 6 bases from V and 8 bases from J, leaving 11 bases between. The CDR3 is 12 residues long. DNA of the CDR3: TGTGCCAGCAGCCGATACCGGGAGCCCCAGCATTTT. This encodes CASSRYREPQHF.

V usage is TRBV12-3 or TRBV12-4 and J usage is TRBJ1-4; tentative D call: TRBD1 (6 bases). This CDR3 region has 15 residues. Trimming removed 2 bases at V and 7 bases at J, with 14 bases between. CDR3 in amino acids: CASSLLGGVGEKLFF. As DNA, the CDR3 is TGTGCCAGCAGTTTACTCGGGGGCGTCGGTGAAAAACTGTTTTTT.

J is TRBJ2-3 and V is TRBV5-6, with D possibly matching TRBD1 (5 bases). Germline V gene lookup returns CDR1 SGHDT and CDR2 YYEEEE. The length of the CDR3 is 16 residues. Trimming stripped 6 bases from V and 2 bases from J, with 19 bases between. The CDR3 DNA is TGTGCCAGCATGCAAAGAGAGAAGGGGTTCACAGATACGCAGTATTTT. This codes for CASMQREKGFTDTQYF.

The chain uses TRBV6-2 or TRBV6-3 and TRBJ2-1; unclear D gene. V was shortened by 4 bases and J by 15 bases, with 22 bases between the two germline ends. The CDR3 is made up of 14 amino acids. Germline V CDR1 and CDR2: MNHEY, SVGEGT. The CDR3: CASSSQGLEVHLFF. Here the CDR3 DNA reads TGTGCCAGCAGTTCCCAAGGGTTAGAGGTACACTTGTTCTTC.

This clonotype was counted between two and nine times. CDR3 DNA: TGTGCCGCAACGGGGGGCGGGGCCGGGTTGTCGCAGTATTTT. Its translation is CAATGGGAGLSQYF. This chain connects TRBV28 to TRBJ2-3; D might be TRBD2 (7 bases). Germline V gene data show CDR1 as MDHEN and CDR2 as SYDVKM. The CDR3 loop spans 14 amino acids. V dropped 11 bases and J dropped 10 bases, with 25 bases sitting between them.

The CDR3 sequence: CSARDPLAGLGGGSYNEQFF. CDR3 in DNA: TGCAGTGCTAGAGATCCCCTAGCGGGACTAGGCGGGGGCTCCTACAATGAGCAGTTCTTC. The V gene is TRBV20-1, the J gene TRBJ2-1; 9 nucleotides match TRBD2. The length of the CDR3 is 20 residues. V gave up 0 bases and J gave up 0 bases; unmatched junction bases: 15. The germline gives CDR1 DFQATT, CDR2 SNEGSKA (reference sequence).

V is TRBV4-2 and J is TRBJ2-3; 8 bases are shared with TRBD2. Germline V gene sequence: CDR1 LGHNA, CDR2 YNFKEQ. V trimming: 0 bases; J trimming: 3 bases; junction bases outside the gene matches: 2. CDR3 length: 15 amino acids. The CDR3 nucleotides read TGTGCCAGCAGCCAAGAAGCGGGAGAGACAGATACGCAGTATTTT. Encoded protein: CASSQEAGETDTQYF.

This clonotype was seen a handful of times. V is TRBV20-1 and J is TRBJ2-7, with D perhaps given as TRBD1 or TRBD2 (5 bases each). Between the trimmed V and J ends, which lost 5 bases and 2 bases, there was a span of 19 bases. Germline V CDR1 and CDR2: DFQATT, SNEGSKA (reference sequence). This CDR3 has 15 residues. The CDR3 here is CSASRGVGAPYEQYF. The CDR3 nucleotides are TGCAGTGCTTCAAGAGGGGTAGGGGCCCCCTACGAGCAGTACTTC.

This clonotype was recorded once. V usage is TRBV18 and J usage is TRBJ2-2; D perhaps matches TRBD2 (6 bases). Trimming pared 2 bases from V and 1 base from J, leaving 11 bases between. Germline CDR1 KGHSH, CDR2 LQKENI. This CDR3 region has 16 residues. The CDR3 DNA reads as TGTGCCAGCTCACCAGGGACTGCTATGAACACCGGGGAGCTGTTTTTT. Its protein product is CASSPGTAMNTGELFF.